A selection of T cell receptor beta chains follows, all from one sample in a study of cytomegalovirus exposure and HLA in healthy donors. The data were produced by immunoSEQ multiplex PCR, yet TCRdb's version contains in-frame clones alone and is incomplete. The data contain roughly 120,000 clones, over 75% of them singletons. Sequenced: PBMCs. The receptors were sampled from a woman aged 18-29 years in good health and CMV-seropositive. CDR3s include the opening cysteine and the closing phenylalanine or tryptophan. A D gene is named only where the DNA matches it firmly. Size is stated for part of the rows, as once, few or many counts, or as a class when the clone is expanded.

TGTGCCAGCAGGGCTTCCGGGGGGGCCTACAATGAGCAGTTCTTC	CASRASGGAYNEQFF	TRBV27	TRBD2	TRBJ2-1	-
TGTGCCAGCAGTTACCAGGGGGCTCGCAATGAAAAACTGTTTTTT	CASSYQGARNEKLFF	TRBV6-5	TRBD1	TRBJ1-4	-
TGTGCCAGCAGCGCCCACAGGGATCAAGAGACCCAGTACTTC	CASSAHRDQETQYF	TRBV7-2	-	TRBJ2-5	-
TGCGCCAGCAGCCCGGATGGCGGTTCACCCCTCCACTTT	CASSPDGGSPLHF	TRBV5-1	-	TRBJ1-6	-
TGTGCCAGCAGCCCCAGCCTGGGGGCGTCCGGGGAGCTGTTTTTT	CASSPSLGASGELFF	TRBV5-4	-	TRBJ2-2	-
TGTGCCAGCAGCGACAGGGCAAGGAACACCGGGGAGCTGTTTTTT	CASSDRARNTGELFF	TRBV7-9	TRBD1	TRBJ2-2	once
TGCGCCAGCAGCTTGGAACCAACAGGGATTAATTCACCCCTCCACTTT	CASSLEPTGINSPLHF	TRBV5-1	-	TRBJ1-6	-
TGTGCCAGCAGCCTACAGGGGTCTGGAAACACCATATATTTT	CASSLQGSGNTIYF	TRBV7-9	TRBD1	TRBJ1-3	-
TGTGCCAGCAGTTATGGGACAGGGAGGGGAGAGACCCAGTACTTC	CASSYGTGRGETQYF	TRBV7-2	TRBD1	TRBJ2-5	-
TGTGCCAGCAGTGTTCCCCGGGGCACAGGGTGGGGAGGCTACACCTTC	CASSVPRGTGWGGYTF	TRBV6-1	-	TRBJ1-2	once
TGTGCCAGCAGCCTTAGTATGAGCTACACCTTC	CASSLSMSYTF	TRBV5-4	-	TRBJ1-2	-
TGTGCCAGCAGCTGGGACAGGGGTGGCTACACCTTC	CASSWDRGGYTF	TRBV5-6	TRBD1	TRBJ1-2	-
TGTGCCAGTAGTATCACATCGACATCCTACGAGCAGTACTTC	CASSITSTSYEQYF	TRBV19	-	TRBJ2-7	-
TGTGCCAGCAGCTTCCAGGGTGAGAGGTCCGGGGAGCTGTTTTTT	CASSFQGERSGELFF	TRBV5-4	-	TRBJ2-2	-
TGCGCCAGCAGCCAAGATTTTTACAGCATCATGAACACTGAAGCTTTCTTT	CASSQDFYSIMNTEAFF	TRBV4-1	-	TRBJ1-1	-
TGTGCCAGCAGGAGACAGGGAAGTGAAGAGCAGTTCTTC	CASRRQGSEEQFF	TRBV11-2	TRBD1	TRBJ2-1	-
TGTGCCAGCAGCTTGTCGGGACAAGTTCCGGATACGCAGTATTTT	CASSLSGQVPDTQYF	TRBV5-4	-	TRBJ2-3	-